This T cell receptor (beta chain) was profiled in a study of blood T cell repertoires in COVID-19. Profiling relied on immunoSEQ multiplex PCR, and the TCRdb table lists in-frame clones only, not all of them. Among 270,000 or so clones listed, 82% were seen once. Germline V gene lookup returns CDR1 LNHDA and CDR2 SQIVND (reference sequence). The CDR3 is 13 residues long. Unmatched junction bases numbered 2, after V lost 3 bases and J lost 6 bases. The sequence was obtained from a woman in her late teens or twenties with acute or convalescent COVID-19. The chain carries TRBV19 and TRBJ2-1, with 7 bases fitting TRBD1. The specimen was peripheral blood. CDR3 loop: CASSITGANEQFF. In DNA form, the CDR3 reads TGTGCCAGTAGTATCACAGGGGCCAATGAGCAGTTCTTC.